This T cell receptor (beta chain) was retrieved from a study of post-analysis software for immune sequencing data. The germline V gene encodes CDR1 SQVTM and CDR2 ANQGSEA. Trimming removed 8 bases at V and 5 bases at J, with 18 bases between. The CDR3 loop spans 13 amino acids. TCR beta libraries were prepared from cDNA with unique molecular identifiers. TCRdb reprocessed the PCR reads with MiXCR, giving one entry per CDR3 protein. The table shows over 150,000 distinct CDR3 sequences, with 36% occurring only once. The rearrangement joins TRBV29-1 to TRBJ1-1; D is unclear. The sequencing used blood, collected after autologous hematopoietic stem cell transplantation. The source is a girl aged 10 to 17 with multiple sclerosis. The DNA for the CDR3 is TGCAGCTCCGAACGGGCCGGTCGGACTGAAGCTTTCTTT. Amino acid sequence: CSSERAGRTEAFF.